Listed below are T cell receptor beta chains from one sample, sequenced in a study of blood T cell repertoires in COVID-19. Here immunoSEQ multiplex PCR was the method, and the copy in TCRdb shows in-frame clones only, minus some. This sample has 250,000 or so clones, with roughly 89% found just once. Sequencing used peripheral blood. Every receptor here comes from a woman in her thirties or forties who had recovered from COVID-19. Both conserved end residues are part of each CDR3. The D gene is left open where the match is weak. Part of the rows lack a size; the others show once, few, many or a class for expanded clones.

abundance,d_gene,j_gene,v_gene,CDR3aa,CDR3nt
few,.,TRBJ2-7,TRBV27,CASSQNRGGEQYF,TGTGCCAGCAGTCAGAACAGGGGAGGCGAGCAGTACTTC
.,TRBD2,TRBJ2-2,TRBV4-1,CASSLGLALSPGELFF,TGCGCCAGCAGCCTAGGACTAGCGCTTTCACCGGGGGAGCTGTTTTTT
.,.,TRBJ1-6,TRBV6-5,CASRGAGVSPLHF,TGTGCCAGCAGGGGAGCCGGGGTTTCACCCCTCCACTTT
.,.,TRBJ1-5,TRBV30,CAWSGGVDQPQHF,TGTGCCTGGTCCGGGGGAGTGGATCAGCCCCAGCATTTT
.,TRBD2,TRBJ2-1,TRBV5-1,CASSQTSGGYNEQFF,TGCGCCAGCAGCCAGACTAGCGGGGGTTACAATGAGCAGTTCTTC
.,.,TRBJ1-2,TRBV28,CASIAGAGNHGYTF,TGTGCCAGCATCGCCGGAGCGGGGAACCATGGCTACACCTTC
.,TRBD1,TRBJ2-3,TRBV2,CASSATGSGTDTQYF,TGTGCCAGCAGCGCGACAGGGTCGGGCACAGATACGCAGTATTTT
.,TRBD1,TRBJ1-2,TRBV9,CASSVGGGDRINYGYTF,TGTGCCAGCAGCGTAGGTGGGGGGGACAGGATTAACTATGGCTACACCTTC
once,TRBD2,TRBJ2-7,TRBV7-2,CASSNSGGPYEQYF,TGTGCCAGCAGCAACAGCGGGGGGCCCTACGAGCAGTACTTC
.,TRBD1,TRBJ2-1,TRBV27,CANTGNRDRGTFNEQFF,TGTGCCAACACGGGGAACCGGGACAGGGGGACCTTCAATGAGCAGTTCTTC
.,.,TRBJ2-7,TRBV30,CAGRHDKSSYEQYF,TGTGCCGGTAGACACGACAAGAGCTCCTACGAGCAGTACTTC
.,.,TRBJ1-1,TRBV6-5,CASSLGTFGNTEAFF,TGTGCCAGCAGCCTCGGGACATTTGGGAACACTGAAGCTTTCTTT
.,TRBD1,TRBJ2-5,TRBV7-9,CASSLTGLETQYF,TGTGCCAGCAGTTTGACAGGGTTGGAGACCCAGTACTTC
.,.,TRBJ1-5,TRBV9,CASSVGGGQPQHF,TGTGCCAGCAGCGTAGGGGGGGGGCAGCCCCAGCATTTT
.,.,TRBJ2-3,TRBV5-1,CASSWVPQGSGDTQYF,TGCGCCAGCAGCTGGGTACCACAGGGTAGTGGAGATACGCAGTATTTT
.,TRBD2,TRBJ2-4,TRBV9,CASSATPGLSQYF,TGTGCCAGCAGCGCAACGCCGGGACTAAGTCAGTACTTC
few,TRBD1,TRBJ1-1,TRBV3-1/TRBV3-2,CASSLQGPNTEAFF,TGTGCCAGCAGCCTACAGGGGCCGAACACTGAAGCTTTCTTT
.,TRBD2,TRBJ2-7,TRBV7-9,CASSRNSGGTYEQYF,TGTGCCAGCAGCCGAAATAGCGGGGGAACCTACGAGCAGTACTTC
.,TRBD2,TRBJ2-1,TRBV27,CASRDRGGASYNEQFF,TGTGCCAGCAGAGACCGCGGGGGAGCGTCCTACAATGAGCAGTTCTTC
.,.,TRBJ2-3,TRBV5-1,CASTLSVGTDTQYF,TGCGCCAGCACCTTAAGCGTTGGCACAGATACGCAGTATTTT
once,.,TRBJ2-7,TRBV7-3,CASSPSPRGEQYF,TGTGCCAGCAGCCCCTCCCCCAGAGGTGAGCAGTACTTC
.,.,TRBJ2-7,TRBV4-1,CASSQSVRSEQYF,TGCGCCAGCAGCCAAAGTGTGAGGAGCGAGCAGTACTTC
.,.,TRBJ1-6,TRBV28,CASTLPGINSPLHF,TGTGCCAGCACCTTACCCGGGATCAATTCACCCCTCCACTTT
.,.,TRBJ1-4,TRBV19,CASSITGIGEKLFF,TGTGCCAGTAGTATAACCGGGATTGGCGAAAAACTGTTTTTT
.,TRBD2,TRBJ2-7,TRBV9,CASSVAGGMSYEQYF,TGTGCCAGCAGCGTAGCCGGGGGGATGTCCTACGAGCAGTACTTC
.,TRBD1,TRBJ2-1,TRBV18,CASSNRDRVLHEQFF,TGTGCCAGCTCAAACCGGGACAGGGTCCTCCATGAGCAGTTCTTC
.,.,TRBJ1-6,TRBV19,CASTNGVGLSPLHF,TGTGCCAGTACAAACGGCGTGGGCCTCTCACCCCTCCACTTT
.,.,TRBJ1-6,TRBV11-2,CASSLVGQANSPLHF,TGTGCCAGCAGCTTAGTGGGGCAGGCAAATTCACCCCTCCACTTT
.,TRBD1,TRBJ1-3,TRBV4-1,CASSQVGTGGGNTIYF,TGCGCCAGCAGCCAAGTCGGGACAGGGGGCGGAAACACCATATATTTT
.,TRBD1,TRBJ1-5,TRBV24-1,CATSARTTGPSNQPQHF,TGTGCCACCAGTGCTAGAACGACAGGGCCTAGCAATCAGCCCCAGCATTTT
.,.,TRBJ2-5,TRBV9,CVSSVGWRETQYF,TGTGTCAGCAGCGTAGGATGGCGGGAGACCCAGTACTTC
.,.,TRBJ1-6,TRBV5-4,CASSLRSVDNSPLHF,TGTGCCAGCAGCCTGCGGTCAGTTGACAATTCACCCCTCCACTTT
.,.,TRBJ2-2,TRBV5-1,CASSLTTGPGELFF,TGCGCCAGCAGCTTGACGACAGGCCCCGGGGAGCTGTTTTTT